This note documents a single TCR beta chain sequence. V was pared by 2 bases and J by 0 bases, with 7 bases between. Germline CDR1 is MDHEN and CDR2 is SYDVKM. This CDR3 spans 14 amino acids. This specimen belongs to a study of control samples from healthy donors and cancer patients. The data were produced by immunoSEQ multiplex PCR, yet TCRdb's version contains in-frame clones alone and is incomplete. The sample shows 150,000 or so clones, approximately 93% of them seen only once. This chain connects TRBV28 to TRBJ1-2; no clear D gene. This TCR was recovered from a man in his late teens or twenties in good health. Sequencing used blood. CDR3 DNA sequence: TGTGCCAGCAGTTTAACAGACTCTAACTATGGCTACACCTTC. It codes for CASSLTDSNYGYTF.